This record concerns one T cell receptor beta chain sequence. TCRdb re-analysed the RACE reads in MiXCR, keeping a single row per CDR3 protein. The sample lists about 380,000 distinct CDR3 sequences, 4.8% occurring once. The sample's time point: patch test 1, 2 weeks after DPC sensitization. The treatment is: therapeutic diphenylcyclopropenone sensitization with weekly scalp DPC. This specimen belongs to a study of human T cells and chemical hapten exposure. Study context: In the approximately 25-week study, patients were dosed weekly with diphenylcyclopropenone on the scalp throughout.

The CDR3 runs 15 residues. CDR1 is LNHDA and CDR2 is SQIVND in the germline V gene (reference sequence). Trimming took 3 bases from V and 0 from J, leaving 9 bases between them. The source was whole blood, collected in connection with sensitization to the hapten diphenylcyclopropenone (DPC). The TCR comes from a woman aged 50 to 60 with alopecia areata. Some clones in this sample may be carry-over from other donors' samples. This chain joins TRBV19 and TRBJ1-5, with no clear D. For the CDR3, the DNA is TGTGCCAGTAGTATCATCCAGGCTAGCAATCAGCCCCAGCATTTT. This sequence encodes CASSIIQASNQPQHF.